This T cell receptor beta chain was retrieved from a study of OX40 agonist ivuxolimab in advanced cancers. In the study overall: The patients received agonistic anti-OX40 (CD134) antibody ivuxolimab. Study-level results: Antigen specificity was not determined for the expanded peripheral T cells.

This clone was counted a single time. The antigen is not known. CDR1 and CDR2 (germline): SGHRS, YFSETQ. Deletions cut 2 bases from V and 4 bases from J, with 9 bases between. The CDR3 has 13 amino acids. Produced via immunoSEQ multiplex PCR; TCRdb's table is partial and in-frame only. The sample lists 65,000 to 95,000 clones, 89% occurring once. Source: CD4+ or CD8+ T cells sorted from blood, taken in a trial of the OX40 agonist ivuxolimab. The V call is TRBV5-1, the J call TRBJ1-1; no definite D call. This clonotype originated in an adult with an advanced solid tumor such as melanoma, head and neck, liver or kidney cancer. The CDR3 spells CASSFSASTEAFF. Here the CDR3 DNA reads TGCGCCAGCAGCTTTTCGGCCAGCACTGAAGCTTTCTTT.